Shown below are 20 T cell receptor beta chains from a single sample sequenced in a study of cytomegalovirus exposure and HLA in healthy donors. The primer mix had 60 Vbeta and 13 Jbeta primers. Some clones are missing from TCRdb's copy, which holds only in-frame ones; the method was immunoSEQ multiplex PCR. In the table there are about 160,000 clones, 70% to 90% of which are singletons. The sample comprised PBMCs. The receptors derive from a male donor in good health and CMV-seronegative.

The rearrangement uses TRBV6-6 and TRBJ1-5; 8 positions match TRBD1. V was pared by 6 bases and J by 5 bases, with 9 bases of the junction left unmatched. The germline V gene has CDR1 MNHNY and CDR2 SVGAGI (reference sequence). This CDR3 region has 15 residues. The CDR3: CASSQADRGYQPQHF. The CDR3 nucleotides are TGTGCCAGCAGCCAAGCCGACAGGGGATATCAGCCCCAGCATTTT.

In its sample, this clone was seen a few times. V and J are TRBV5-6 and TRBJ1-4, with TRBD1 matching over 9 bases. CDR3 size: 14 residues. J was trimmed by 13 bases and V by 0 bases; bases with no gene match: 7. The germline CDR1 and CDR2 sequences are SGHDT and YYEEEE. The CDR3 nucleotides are TGTGCCAGCAGCTTGGTTACAGGGGGCGGTGGACTGTTTTTT. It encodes CASSLVTGGGGLFF.

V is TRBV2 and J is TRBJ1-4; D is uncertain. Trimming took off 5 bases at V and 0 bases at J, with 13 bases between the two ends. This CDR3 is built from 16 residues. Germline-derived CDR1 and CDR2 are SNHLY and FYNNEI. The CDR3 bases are TGTGCCAGCAGTCCGGCTCATCAGGCAACTAATGAAAAACTGTTTTTT. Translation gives CASSPAHQATNEKLFF.

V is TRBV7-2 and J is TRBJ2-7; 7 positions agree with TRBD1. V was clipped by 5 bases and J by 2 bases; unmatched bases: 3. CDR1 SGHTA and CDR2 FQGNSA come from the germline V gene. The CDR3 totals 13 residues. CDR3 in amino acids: CASSRDSPYEQYF. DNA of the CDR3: TGTGCCAGCAGCCGGGACAGTCCCTACGAGCAGTACTTC.

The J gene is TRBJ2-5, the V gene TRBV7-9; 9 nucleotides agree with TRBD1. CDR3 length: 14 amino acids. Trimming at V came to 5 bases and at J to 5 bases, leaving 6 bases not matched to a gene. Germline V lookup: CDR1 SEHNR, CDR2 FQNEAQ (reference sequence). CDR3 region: CASSTTGGGETQYF. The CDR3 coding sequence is TGTGCCAGCAGCACGACAGGGGGGGGTGAGACCCAGTACTTC.

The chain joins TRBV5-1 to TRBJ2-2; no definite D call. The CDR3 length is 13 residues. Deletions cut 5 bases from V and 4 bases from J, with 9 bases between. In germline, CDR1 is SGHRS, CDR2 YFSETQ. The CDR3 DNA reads TGCGCCAGCAGAATAGTCCCCACCGGGGAGCTGTTTTTT. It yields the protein CASRIVPTGELFF.

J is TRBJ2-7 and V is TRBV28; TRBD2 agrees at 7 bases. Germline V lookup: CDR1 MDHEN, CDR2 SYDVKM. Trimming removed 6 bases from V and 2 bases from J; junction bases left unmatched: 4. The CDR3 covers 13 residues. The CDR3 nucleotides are TGTGCCAGCAGATCCGGGACTACCTACGAGCAGTACTTC. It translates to CASRSGTTYEQYF.

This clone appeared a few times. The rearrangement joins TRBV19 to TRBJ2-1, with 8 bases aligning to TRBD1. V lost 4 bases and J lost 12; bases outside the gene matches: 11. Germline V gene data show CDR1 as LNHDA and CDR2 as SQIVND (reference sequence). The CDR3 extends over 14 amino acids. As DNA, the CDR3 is TGTGCCAGTAGTACCCTAGGGACAGGATCGGGGCAGTTCTTC. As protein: CASSTLGTGSGQFF.

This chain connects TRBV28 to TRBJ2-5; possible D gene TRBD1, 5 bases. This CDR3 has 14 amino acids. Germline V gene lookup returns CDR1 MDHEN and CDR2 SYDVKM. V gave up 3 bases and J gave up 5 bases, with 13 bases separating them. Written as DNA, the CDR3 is TGTGCCAGCAGTTTTACAAGCGCAGGGGAGACCCAGTACTTC. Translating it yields CASSFTSAGETQYF. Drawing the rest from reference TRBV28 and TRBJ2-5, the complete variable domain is DVKVTQSSRYLVKRTGEKVFLECVQDMDHENMFWYRQDPGLGLRLIYFSYDVKMKEKGDIPEGYSVSREKKERFSLILESASTNQTSMYLCASSFTSAGETQYFGPGTRLLVL.

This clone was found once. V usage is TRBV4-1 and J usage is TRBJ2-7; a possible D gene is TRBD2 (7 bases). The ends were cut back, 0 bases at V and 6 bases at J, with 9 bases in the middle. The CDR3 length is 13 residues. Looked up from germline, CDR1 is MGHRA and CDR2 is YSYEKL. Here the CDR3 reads CASSQEGGAEQYF. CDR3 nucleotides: TGCGCCAGCAGCCAAGAAGGGGGGGCCGAGCAGTACTTC.

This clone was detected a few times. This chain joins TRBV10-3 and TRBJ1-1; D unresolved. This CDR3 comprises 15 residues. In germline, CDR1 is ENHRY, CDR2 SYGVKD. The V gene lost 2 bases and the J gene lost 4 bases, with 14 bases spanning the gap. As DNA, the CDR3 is TGTGCCATCAGTGAGCCTACGGCAGGCTCCACTGAAGCTTTCTTT. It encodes CAISEPTAGSTEAFF.

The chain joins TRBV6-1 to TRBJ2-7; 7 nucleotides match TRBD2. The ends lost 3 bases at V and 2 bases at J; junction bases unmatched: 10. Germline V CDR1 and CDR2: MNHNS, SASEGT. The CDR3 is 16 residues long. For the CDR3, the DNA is TGTGCCAGCAGTGATATTTGGCGGGGGAATACCTACGAGCAGTACTTC. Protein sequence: CASSDIWRGNTYEQYF.

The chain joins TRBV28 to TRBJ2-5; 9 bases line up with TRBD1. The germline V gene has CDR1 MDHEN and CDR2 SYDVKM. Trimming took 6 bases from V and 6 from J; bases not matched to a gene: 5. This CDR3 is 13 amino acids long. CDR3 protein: CASRQGASKTQYF. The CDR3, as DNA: TGTGCCAGCAGACAGGGGGCTTCAAAGACCCAGTACTTC.

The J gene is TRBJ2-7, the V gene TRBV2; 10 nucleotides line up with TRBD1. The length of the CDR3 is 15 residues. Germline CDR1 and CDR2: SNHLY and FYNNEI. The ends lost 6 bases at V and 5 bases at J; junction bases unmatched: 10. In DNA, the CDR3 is TGTGCCAGCAGGGAGACAGGGGGCCTTTACAACGAGCAGTACTTC. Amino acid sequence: CASRETGGLYNEQYF.

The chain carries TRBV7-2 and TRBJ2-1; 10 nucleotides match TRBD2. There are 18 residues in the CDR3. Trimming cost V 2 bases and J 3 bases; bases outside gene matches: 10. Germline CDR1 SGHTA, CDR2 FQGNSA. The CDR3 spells CASSLRSGRAPNYNEQFF. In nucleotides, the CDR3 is TGTGCCAGCAGCTTAAGAAGCGGGAGGGCCCCTAACTACAATGAGCAGTTCTTC.

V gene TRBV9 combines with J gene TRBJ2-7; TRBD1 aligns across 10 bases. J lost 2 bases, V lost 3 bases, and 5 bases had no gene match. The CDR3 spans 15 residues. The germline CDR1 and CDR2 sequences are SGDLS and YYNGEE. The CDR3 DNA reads TGTGCCAGCAGCGCCGCCGGGACAGGGGCCTACGAGCAGTACTTC. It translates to CASSAAGTGAYEQYF.

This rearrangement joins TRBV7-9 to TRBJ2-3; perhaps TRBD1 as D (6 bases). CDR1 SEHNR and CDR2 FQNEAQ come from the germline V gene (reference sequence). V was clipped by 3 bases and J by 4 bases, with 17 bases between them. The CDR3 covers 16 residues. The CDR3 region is CASSFETGRGSDTQYF. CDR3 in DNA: TGTGCCAGCAGCTTTGAAACGGGCAGGGGATCAGATACGCAGTATTTT.

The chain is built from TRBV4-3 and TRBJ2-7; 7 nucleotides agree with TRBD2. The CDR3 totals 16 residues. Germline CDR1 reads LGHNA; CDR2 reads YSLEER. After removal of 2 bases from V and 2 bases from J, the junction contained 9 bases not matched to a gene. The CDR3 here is CASSQYGQGGPYEQYF. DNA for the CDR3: TGCGCCAGCAGCCAATACGGCCAGGGAGGGCCCTACGAGCAGTACTTC.

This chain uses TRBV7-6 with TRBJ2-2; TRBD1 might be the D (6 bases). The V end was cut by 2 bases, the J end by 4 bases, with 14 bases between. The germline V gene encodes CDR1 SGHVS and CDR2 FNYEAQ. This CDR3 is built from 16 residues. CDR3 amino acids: CASSLTAGASTGELFF. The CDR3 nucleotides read TGTGCCAGCAGCTTAACGGCAGGGGCTTCCACCGGGGAGCTGTTTTTT.

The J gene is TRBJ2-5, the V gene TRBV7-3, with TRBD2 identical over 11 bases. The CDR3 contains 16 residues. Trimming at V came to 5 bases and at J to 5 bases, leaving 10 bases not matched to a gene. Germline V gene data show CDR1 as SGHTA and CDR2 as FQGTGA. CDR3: CASSQGASGGPETQYF. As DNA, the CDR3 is TGTGCCAGCAGCCAAGGTGCTAGCGGGGGGCCGGAGACCCAGTACTTC.